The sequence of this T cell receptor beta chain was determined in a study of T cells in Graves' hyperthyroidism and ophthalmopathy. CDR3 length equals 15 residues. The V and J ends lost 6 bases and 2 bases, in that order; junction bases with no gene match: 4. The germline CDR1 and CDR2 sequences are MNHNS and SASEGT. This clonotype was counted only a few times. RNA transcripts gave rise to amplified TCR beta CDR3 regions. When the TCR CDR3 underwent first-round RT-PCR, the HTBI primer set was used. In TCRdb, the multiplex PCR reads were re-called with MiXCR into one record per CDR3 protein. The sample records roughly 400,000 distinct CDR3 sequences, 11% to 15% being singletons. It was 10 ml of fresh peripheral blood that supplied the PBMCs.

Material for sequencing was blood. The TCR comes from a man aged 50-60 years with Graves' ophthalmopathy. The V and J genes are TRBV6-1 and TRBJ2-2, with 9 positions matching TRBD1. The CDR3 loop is CASRKGQGNTGELFF. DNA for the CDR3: TGTGCCAGCAGGAAGGGACAGGGAAACACCGGGGAGCTGTTTTTT.